This T cell receptor (beta chain) came from a study of cytomegalovirus exposure and HLA in healthy donors. As to this clone: Its antigen is unknown.

The PCR ran on 60 Vbeta and 13 Jbeta primers. Profiling relied on immunoSEQ multiplex PCR, and the TCRdb table lists in-frame clones only, not all of them. The table lists some 150,000 clones, less than 65% of them singletons, with roughly 3.1% in the top ten. Study-wide points: Differences between HLA loci emerged in a later analysis of TCR association rates, with DRB1 most and HLA-C fewest. According to an earlier analysis, most TCR beta V segments yielded productive rearrangements about 90% or about 30% of the time.

The sequence derives from a woman in her thirties in good health and CMV-seropositive. The specimen was PBMCs.

DNA for the CDR3: TGTGCCAGCAGTTACAGGGGGGACACTGAAGCTTTCTTT. Protein: CASSYRGDTEAFF. The chain carries TRBV9 and TRBJ1-1; the match to TRBD1 covers 8 bases. Looked up from germline, CDR1 is SGDLS and CDR2 is YYNGEE. There are 13 residues in the CDR3. V gave up 5 bases and J gave up 3 bases; unmatched junction bases: 3.